This paragraph covers one T cell receptor beta chain sequence. TCRdb's copy holds only in-frame clones and misses some; the assay was immunoSEQ multiplex PCR. The data contain some 210,000 clones, 80% to 95% of them singletons. The data belong to a study of blood T cell repertoires in COVID-19. Germline V gene sequence: CDR1 LGHDT, CDR2 YNNKEL (reference sequence). The CDR3 contains 18 residues. The V and J ends lost 1 base and 0 bases respectively, with 17 bases between them. The sequenced sample consisted of peripheral blood. The receptor was isolated from a man aged 55 to 70 with COVID-19, enrolled during active disease. This chain connects TRBV3-1 (or the pseudogene TRBV3-2) to TRBJ2-3, with D maybe TRBD2 (6 bases). DNA of the CDR3: TGTGCCAGCAGCCAAGGGAATCTCGGGGCGGGGAGCACAGATACGCAGTATTTT. Residues: CASSQGNLGAGSTDTQYF.